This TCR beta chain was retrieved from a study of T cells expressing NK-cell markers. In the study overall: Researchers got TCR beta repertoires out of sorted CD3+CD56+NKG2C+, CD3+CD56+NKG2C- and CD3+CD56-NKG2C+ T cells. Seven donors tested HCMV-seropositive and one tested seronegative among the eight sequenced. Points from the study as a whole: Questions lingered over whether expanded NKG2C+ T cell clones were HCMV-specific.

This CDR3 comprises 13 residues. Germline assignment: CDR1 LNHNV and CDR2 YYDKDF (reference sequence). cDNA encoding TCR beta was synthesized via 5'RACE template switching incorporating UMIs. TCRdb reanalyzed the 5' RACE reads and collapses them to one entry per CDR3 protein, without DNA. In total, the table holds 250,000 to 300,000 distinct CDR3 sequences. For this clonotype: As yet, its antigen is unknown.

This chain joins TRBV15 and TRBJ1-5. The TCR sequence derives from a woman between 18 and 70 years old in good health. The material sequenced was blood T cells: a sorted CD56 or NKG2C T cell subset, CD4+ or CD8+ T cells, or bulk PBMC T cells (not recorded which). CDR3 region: CATSSASGQPQHF. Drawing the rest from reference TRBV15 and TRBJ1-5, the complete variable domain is DAMVIQNPRYQVTQFGKPVTLSCSQTLNHNVMYWYQQKSSQAPKLLFHYYDKDFNNEADTPDNFQSRRPNTSFCFLDIRSPGLGDTAMYLCATSSASGQPQHFGDGTRLSIL.